The 5 T cell receptor beta chains below were found in one sample sequenced in a study of control samples from healthy donors and cancer patients. Generated by immunoSEQ multiplex PCR, the TCRdb table keeps only in-frame clones and is missing some. The sample lists 120,000 or so clones, 70% to 90% occurring once. The sequencing input was blood. The receptors stem from a man aged 60 to 69 in good health.

This chain links TRBV9 with TRBJ1-2; D perhaps matches TRBD1 (5 bases). CDR3 length: 14 amino acids. V gave up 4 bases and J gave up 7 bases, with 17 bases separating them. Germline V CDR1 and CDR2: SGDLS, YYNGEE. Here the CDR3 DNA reads TGTGCCAGCAGCCAATCACGACAGTCCACTGGCTACACCTTC. Protein: CASSQSRQSTGYTF.

V usage is TRBV5-4 and J usage is TRBJ2-7; 9 bases are a match to TRBD2. CDR3 length equals 17 residues. Looked up from germline, CDR1 is SGHNT and CDR2 is YYREEE (reference sequence). J gave up 0 bases and V 0 bases, and 7 bases lay outside the gene matches. For the CDR3, the DNA is TGTGCCAGCAGCTTGGGCGGGGGGGCCTTCCTCTCCTACGAGCAGTACTTC. Translation gives CASSLGGGAFLSYEQYF.

J is TRBJ2-7 and V is TRBV7-6, with D perhaps TRBD1 or TRBD2 (6 bases each). Trimming stripped 6 bases from V and 2 bases from J, with 23 bases between. Germline CDR1 and CDR2: SGHVS and FNYEAQ. CDR3 length equals 17 residues. The CDR3 nucleotides read TGTGCCAGCAGTACTTACCCACAGGGACGGGGGACCTACGAGCAGTACTTC. Protein: CASSTYPQGRGTYEQYF.

The chain combines TRBV5-6 with TRBJ2-3; TRBD2 aligns across 9 bases. This CDR3 contains 15 residues. Germline V gene lookup returns CDR1 SGHDT and CDR2 YYEEEE. V lost 3 bases and J lost 2; bases outside the gene matches: 4. The CDR3 sequence: CASSSAGGFTDTQYF. The CDR3, as DNA: TGTGCCAGCAGCTCGGCGGGGGGGTTCACAGATACGCAGTATTTT.

The V and J genes are TRBV21-1 and TRBJ1-4; the D call TRBD1 from the table was never checked on the DNA. TRBV21-1 is recorded as a pseudogene. The CDR3 covers 11 residues. The CDR3 nucleotides are TGTGCCAGCAGGGGGACAGGACAATGGTTTTTT. It specifies CASRGTGQWFF.